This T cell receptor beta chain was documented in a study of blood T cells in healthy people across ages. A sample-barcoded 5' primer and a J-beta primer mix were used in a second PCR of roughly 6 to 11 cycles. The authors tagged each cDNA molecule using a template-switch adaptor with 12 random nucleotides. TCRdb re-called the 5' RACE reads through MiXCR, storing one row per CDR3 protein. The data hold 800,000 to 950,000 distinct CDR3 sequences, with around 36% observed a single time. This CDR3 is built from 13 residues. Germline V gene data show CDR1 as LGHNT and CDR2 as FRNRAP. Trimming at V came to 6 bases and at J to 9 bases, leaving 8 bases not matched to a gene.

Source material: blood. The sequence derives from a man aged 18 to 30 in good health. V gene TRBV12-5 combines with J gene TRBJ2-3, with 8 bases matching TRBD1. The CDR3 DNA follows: TGTGCTAGTGGCTCTACAGGGGGAGAGACGCAGTATTTT. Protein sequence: CASGSTGGETQYF.